This TCR beta chain was documented in a study of siplizumab effects on memory and regulatory T cells (dated by TCRdb to about 2019). As for the study more broadly: The study examined how the anti-CD2 antibody siplizumab affects alloreactive T-cell subsets in allogeneic mixed lymphocyte reactions built from human PBMCs. Study-level results and caveats: Whether proliferating Tregs from siplizumab cultures were suppressive was not functionally confirmed. The cumulative frequency of alloreactive sequences that could be traced back to unstimulated CD4+ memory T cells was significantly reduced by siplizumab. Among mappable alloreactive CD4+ clones, an average Treg-derived fraction of approximately 73% was observed with siplizumab, compared with 25% to 30% in control reactions. Because sequences at frequencies below about 10^-5 were poorly captured, only a minor fraction of alloreactive clones could be mapped back to unstimulated subsets. Compared with memory T cells, unstimulated naive T cells appeared more diverse, and naive cells seemed to make a substantial contribution to the alloresponse. A naive or memory phenotype could not be assigned to roughly 75-97% of proliferating CD4+ or CD8+ clones.

Library creation used the immunoSEQ multiplex PCR assay. Around 94,000 TCR templates per sample were assayed on the deep sequencing platform. Genomic DNA extracted from sorted T cells was used for TCRbeta CDR3 sequencing. The study's processing was this. The R programming language was used for the clonal analysis of the TCRbeta CDR3 data. Alloreactive CD4+ and CD8+ clones were identified by comparing unstimulated samples to CFSE-low samples taken after the reaction. Alloreactive CD4+ clones were assigned to regulatory or non-regulatory origin by matching sequences to sorted unstimulated Treg and non-Treg repertoires. The clones in this table, taken by TCRdb from immuneACCESS, are in-frame only. Not every clone is retained; where verified, under half of the shortfall comes from an unresolved V gene, and the cause of the rest is unknown. V, J and clone size reflect that table, while D and trimming were determined from the DNA. Within this sample are about 120,000 clones, with approximately 92% of them counted one time only. Of the sample, over 0.15% falls within the top ten clones.

From cysteine to phenylalanine, the CDR3 is 16 amino acids long. This entry keeps only the CDR3 DNA: 48 bases, framed from base 1. Taken from the germline V gene, the CDR1 and CDR2 loops are MGHDK and SYGVNS. The germline ends are 15 bases apart after V is trimmed by 2 bases and J by 7 bases. Sorted unstimulated T cells and proliferating T cells recovered from mixed lymphocyte reactions were subjected to TCRbeta CDR3 sequencing. Fresh whole blood from around 11 HLA-typed healthy donors was used to isolate PBMCs. To map where alloreactive clones came from, unstimulated CD4+ non-regulatory T cells were FACS-sorted. Concerning this clone: Its target antigen remains unknown. No base qualities exist here, and no much larger clone lies one base off it.

The TCR comes from a human donor in good health. The sequenced sample was non-Treg CD4+ T cells sorted from blood. In light of the paper, this sample's cell subset or site label describes: FACS-sorted unstimulated CD4+ non-regulatory T cells. The receptor chain draws on TRBV25-1 and TRBJ1-6; D gene: possibly TRBD1, on 5 matching bases. This receptor has the CDR3 CASSEGWGSLNSPLHF. The sequence in DNA is TGTGCCAGCAGTGAAGGCTGGGGCAGCCTCAATTCACCCCTCCACTTT.